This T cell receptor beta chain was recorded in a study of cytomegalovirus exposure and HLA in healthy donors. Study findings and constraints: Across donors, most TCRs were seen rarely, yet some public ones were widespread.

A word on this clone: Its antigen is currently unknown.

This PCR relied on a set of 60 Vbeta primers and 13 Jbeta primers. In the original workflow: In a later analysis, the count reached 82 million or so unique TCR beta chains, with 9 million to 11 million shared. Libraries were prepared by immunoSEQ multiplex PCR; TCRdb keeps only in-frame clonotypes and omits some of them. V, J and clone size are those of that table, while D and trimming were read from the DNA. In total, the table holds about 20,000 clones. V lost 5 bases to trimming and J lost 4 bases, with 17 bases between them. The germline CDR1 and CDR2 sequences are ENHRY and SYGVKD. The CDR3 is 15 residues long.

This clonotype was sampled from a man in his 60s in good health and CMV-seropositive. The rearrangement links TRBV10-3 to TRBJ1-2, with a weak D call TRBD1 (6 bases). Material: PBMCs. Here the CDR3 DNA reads TGTGCCATCAGTTGGAACGACGGGACAACCTATGGCTACACCTTC. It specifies CAISWNDGTTYGYTF.